These 8 T cell receptor beta chains were all obtained from the same sample, sequenced in a study of human T cells and chemical hapten exposure. TCRdb analysed the 5' RACE reads with MiXCR anew, one entry per CDR3 protein. This sample has tens of thousands of distinct CDR3 sequences, with about 15% found just once. Someone pulled total RNA out of unfractionated whole blood. These receptors came from a female donor in good health.

Only a few counts were recorded for this clonotype. V and J are TRBV5-1 and TRBJ2-7, with D uncertain. Germline CDR1 reads SGHRS; CDR2 reads YFSETQ. V was clipped by 4 bases and J by 0 bases, with 11 bases between them. The CDR3 extends over 14 amino acids. In nucleotides, the CDR3 is TGCGCCAGCAGCCCTCAGGAGAGCTCCTACGAGCAGTACTTC. Its translation is CASSPQESSYEQYF.

The table lists this clonotype with many counts. The gene calls are TRBV7-2 and TRBJ1-2, with 9 positions matching TRBD1. With V trimmed by 8 bases and J by 4 bases, 11 bases remained unmatched. The CDR3 totals 15 residues. The germline V gene has CDR1 SGHTA and CDR2 FQGNSA. CDR3: CASRTWDRDGYGYTF. DNA for the CDR3: TGTGCCAGCCGTACTTGGGACAGGGATGGCTATGGCTACACCTTC.

This clonotype was counted ten times or more. This chain connects TRBV24-1 to TRBJ2-1; 8 bases map to TRBD2. CDR3 length: 15 amino acids. Germline V CDR1 and CDR2: KGHDR, SFDVKD. J lost 9 bases, V lost 4 bases, and 10 bases had no gene match. In DNA, the CDR3 is TGTGCCACCAGTGACCTCTCGGCGGGAGGCACTGAGCAGTTCTTC. As protein: CATSDLSAGGTEQFF.

This clonotype was counted a few times. The chain links TRBV7-2 to TRBJ2-1, with D perhaps matching TRBD2 (5 bases). CDR1 and CDR2 from the germline V gene are SGHTA and FQGNSA. This CDR3 has 14 amino acids. V was pared by 5 bases and J by 4 bases, with 12 bases between. CDR3 coding DNA: TGTGCCAGCAGCCCGGAGACTACTTACAATGAGCAGTTCTTC. It specifies CASSPETTYNEQFF.

This clonotype was counted only a few times. The V gene is TRBV29-1, the J gene TRBJ1-2, with D perhaps TRBD1 (6 bases). CDR1 and CDR2 (germline): SQVTM, ANQGSEA. The CDR3 sequence is 14 residues long. With 5 bases removed from V and 3 bases from J, the gap between germline ends came to 16 bases. CDR3 in DNA: TGCAGCGTTACAGGGTCTACCAACTACTATGGCTACACCTTC. This encodes CSVTGSTNYYGYTF.

The chain is built from TRBV29-1 and TRBJ1-2, with D hard to call. The germline V gene has CDR1 SQVTM and CDR2 ANQGSEA. The CDR3 has 11 residues. V was trimmed by 1 base and J by 8 bases, leaving 8 bases between them. The CDR3 loop reads CSVEGAEGYTF. The CDR3 DNA sequence: TGCAGCGTTGAAGGTGCAGAAGGCTACACCTTC.

There are a few counts of this clonotype. The CDR3 DNA reads TGTGCCACAAGGAAGAGCTACGAGCAGTACTTC. This encodes CATRKSYEQYF. This chain uses TRBV28 with TRBJ2-7; no firm D call. Trimming took 10 bases from V and 3 from J, leaving 10 bases between them. This CDR3 is built from 11 residues. Germline CDR1 and CDR2: MDHEN and SYDVKM.

This rearrangement joins TRBV12-3 or TRBV12-4 to TRBJ2-7; 10 nucleotides match TRBD2. The V and J ends lost 5 bases and 7 bases, in that order; junction bases with no gene match: 8. The CDR3 is made up of 14 amino acids. The CDR3 loop is CASSPQGLAREQYF. CDR3 sequence (DNA): TGTGCCAGCAGTCCCCAGGGACTAGCGAGGGAGCAGTACTTC.